The rows below give T cell receptor beta chains drawn from one sample of a study of tumor-infiltrating lymphocytes in primary liver carcinoma. A single record per CDR3 protein comes from TCRdb applying MiXCR to the multiplex PCR reads. Among roughly 200,000 distinct CDR3 sequences listed, 85% were seen once. Material: tumor tissue from primary liver carcinoma. The receptor set was obtained from a man aged 40-49 years with primary liver carcinoma and hepatitis B virus infection. Both conserved end residues are part of each CDR3. A D gene is named only where the DNA matches it firmly. Where a row states a size, it is once, few, many or the class of an expanded clone; other rows omit it.

clone size	V gene	D gene	J gene	CDR3 DNA	CDR3 protein
NA	TRBV29-1	TRBD1	TRBJ1-5	TGCAGCGTTGGGGGACAGGGGCAGCCCCGACATTTT	CSVGGQGQPRHF
NA	TRBV4-2	TRBD2	TRBJ2-3	TGTGCCAGCAGCCAAGACGATGCGGGAGGTTCCACTGATACGCAGTACTTT	CASSQDDAGGSTDTQYF
NA	TRBV6-1	TRBD1	TRBJ1-5	TGTGCTATCAGTGATCCGGGACAGGGGAATCAGCCCCTGCATTTT	CAISDPGQGNQPLHF
NA	TRBV12-3/TRBV12-4	NA	TRBJ2-1	TGTGCCAGCTGTGCACGGATAGGGCAGTTCTTC	CASCARIGQFF
once	TRBV11-2	NA	TRBJ2-5	TGTGTCAGCAGCCCTAGCTCAAACCAGGGTACTGGGCGGATGACCCAGTACTTC	CVSSPSSNQGTGRMTQYF
NA	TRBV29-1	NA	TRBJ2-2	TGCAGCGTAAAGGGATTAGAGGAGCTGTTTTTT	CSVKGLEELFF
NA	TRBV24-1	NA	TRBJ1-5	TGTGCCACCAGTGGTGCATATAGCAATCAGCCCCATCATTTT	CATSGAYSNQPHHF
NA	TRBV14	NA	TRBJ1-6	TGTACCAGCAGCCATTCAGGGGAAAATTCATCCCTCCACTTT	CTSSHSGENSSLHF
NA	TRBV14	NA	TRBJ2-7	TGTGCCAGCAGCCAAGCGGGGTTCACCTACGATCAGTACTTC	CASSQAGFTYDQYF
once	TRBV28	NA	TRBJ1-6	TGTGCCAGCAGTAGCAGGGTGGACACACCCTTCCACTTT	CASSSRVDTPFHF
NA	TRBV5-4	NA	TRBJ2-3	TGTGCCAGCAGCTTGCTCGCGAGAGGTCCCACAGATACGCAGTACTTT	CASSLLARGPTDTQYF
NA	TRBV12-3/TRBV12-4	TRBD1	TRBJ2-7	TGTGCCGGCAAGGGGTCGGGACAGCCATACAATGAGCAGTACTTC	CAGKGSGQPYNEQYF
NA	TRBV11-3	NA	TRBJ2-5	TGTGTCAGCAGCCTCGGGACGGCGGAAAGAGAGACCCAGTACTTC	CVSSLGTAERETQYF
many	TRBV29-1	NA	TRBJ2-5	TGCAGCGTTGATGGGACGGTTCAAGAGACCCAGTACTTC	CSVDGTVQETQYF
NA	TRBV6-1	NA	TRBJ1-1	TGTGCCAGCCAGGCCTACAGGGATAGTGAAGCTTTCTTT	CASQAYRDSEAFF
NA	TRBV6-6	TRBD1	TRBJ2-1	TGTGCCAGCAGTAACCTATCCGGGACAGGGCTATACAATGAGCAGTTCTTC	CASSNLSGTGLYNEQFF
NA	TRBV29-1	NA	TRBJ2-3	TGCAGCGTTGAGGGCGGGGCCGGCATCACAGGTATGAAGTATTTT	CSVEGGAGITGMKYF
once	TRBV29-1	TRBD2	TRBJ2-7	TGCAGCGTCGCTTTGGGACTAGCGGGGTCCTACGGGCAGTACTTC	CSVALGLAGSYGQYF
NA	TRBV29-1	TRBD2	TRBJ2-2	TGTAACGTTGGGACTAGCGCGGCGAACACCGGGGAGATGTTTTTT	CNVGTSAANTGEMFF
NA	TRBV6-2/TRBV6-3	NA	TRBJ2-7	TGTGCCAACAGTTACGGAAAGTCGAGGGAGCAGTACTTT	CANSYGKSREQYF
once	TRBV11-2	NA	TRBJ1-5	TGTGCCAGCAGCTTAGGAGACACGGGTTGGACTCAGCTCCAGCATTTT	CASSLGDTGWTQLQHF
NA	TRBV5-5	TRBD2	TRBJ2-4	TGTGCCAGCAGACTAGCGGGATGGCCGGGGGACATTCAGTACTTC	CASRLAGWPGDIQYF
NA	TRBV6-5	NA	TRBJ1-1	TGTGTCTGCAGCCCCTCGGTGAACACTGAAGCTTTCTTT	CVCSPSVNTEAFF
few	TRBV29-1	NA	TRBJ2-2	TGCAGCGTTGGAACTAACGCGGCGAACACCGGGGAGCTGTTTTTC	CSVGTNAANTGELFF
NA	TRBV28	TRBD1	TRBJ2-2	TGTGCCAGCATTACGGGACAGATGAACACCGGGGAGCTGTCTTTT	CASITGQMNTGELSF
NA	TRBV5-1	TRBD2	TRBJ2-7	TGCGCCAGCATCTTGGGGACTAGCGTCTACGAGCAGTACTTC	CASILGTSVYEQYF
NA	TRBV12-3/TRBV12-4	NA	TRBJ2-1	TGTGCCAGGAGTCCCCAGGGGCGGCGGAATGAGCAATTCTTC	CARSPQGRRNEQFF
NA	TRBV29-1	NA	TRBJ2-5	TGCAGCACCGCGACTTTGCAAGATACCCAGTACTTC	CSTATLQDTQYF
few	TRBV29-1	NA	TRBJ1-5	TGCAGCGCTGCACAGGGTAATAATAATCAGCCCCAGCACTTT	CSAAQGNNNQPQHF
NA	TRBV4-3	TRBD2	TRBJ2-7	TGCGCCAGCAGCCAAGAGATGGGGACTAGGTTTTACGAGCAGTATTTC	CASSQEMGTRFYEQYF
NA	TRBV7-9	NA	TRBJ2-1	TGTGCCAGCAGCTCGGAGCATGGTGAACAGTTCTTC	CASSSEHGEQFF
NA	TRBV5-1	NA	TRBJ2-7	TGCGCCAGCAGCTTCGGGCTGGACTACGAGCTGTACTTC	CASSFGLDYELYF
NA	TRBV12-3/TRBV12-4	NA	TRBJ2-6	TGTGCCAGCAGTCGGACCCGACTAGTCCCCGGTCGGGCATCTGGGGCCAACATCCTGACTTTC	CASSRTRLVPGRASGANILTF
NA	TRBV6-1	NA	TRBJ1-2	TGTGCCAGCAATGATGATGGGGGATATGGCTACACCTTC	CASNDDGGYGYTF
NA	TRBV12-3/TRBV12-4	NA	TRBJ1-2	TGTGCCAGCAGCTCTGGAGGTATGGGCTATGCCTTC	CASSSGGMGYAF
NA	TRBV2	TRBD1	TRBJ2-7	TGTGCCAGCAGTGGGGACAGGTTGTACGAGCAGCACTTC	CASSGDRLYEQHF